Below are 27 T cell receptor beta chains sequenced from a single sample in a study of beta chain features in type 1 diabetes. Expressed TCRB transcripts were sequenced because the isolated RNA had all been reverse transcribed beforehand. Repertoires were generated with immunoSEQ multiplex PCR, while TCRdb's copy carries only in-frame clones and drops some. The sample records 500,000 to 700,000 clones, 15% to 19% being singletons. The source material was naive CD4+ T cells from blood. The receptors originated from a young man in good health.

This clone has a single count. The V gene is TRBV18, the J gene TRBJ2-5; TRBD2 aligns across 9 bases. J gave up 4 bases and V 1 base, and 4 bases lay outside the gene matches. Germline CDR1 is KGHSH and CDR2 is LQKENI. The CDR3 contains 15 residues. Here the CDR3 reads CASSPRTSVGETQYF. The CDR3 DNA reads TGTGCCAGCTCACCACGGACTAGCGTTGGAGAGACCCAGTACTTC. The full variable domain, rest sourced from reference TRBV18 and TRBJ2-5, is NAGVMQNPRHLVRRRGQEARLRCSPMKGHSHVYWYRQLPEEGLKFMVYLQKENIIDESGMPKERFSAEFPKEGPSILRIQQVVRGDSAAYFCASSPRTSVGETQYFGPGTRLLVL.

This clone was recorded a few times. V is TRBV27 and J is TRBJ2-7; perhaps TRBD1 as D (6 bases). Germline assignment: CDR1 MNHEY and CDR2 SMNVEV (reference sequence). The germline V and J ends were trimmed by 0 bases and 1 base, with 10 bases remaining between them. The CDR3 sequence is 15 residues long. The CDR3 loop is CASSLSDRQSYEQYF. DNA of the CDR3: TGTGCCAGCAGTTTATCCGACAGGCAGTCCTACGAGCAGTACTTC.

The chain links TRBV7-2 to TRBJ2-7; TRBD1 matches 12 bases. The CDR3 runs 14 residues. CDR1 is SGHTA, CDR2 FQGNSA, per germline. V lost 6 bases and J lost 4; bases outside the gene matches: 4. The CDR3 sequence: CASSRDRGPYEQYF. The CDR3 coding sequence is TGTGCCAGCAGTCGGGACAGGGGGCCTTACGAGCAGTACTTC.

This CDR3 reads CASSFGTSEQTQYF. CDR3 in DNA: TGCGCCAGCAGCTTCGGGACTAGCGAACAGACCCAGTACTTC. V gene TRBV5-1 combines with J gene TRBJ2-5; TRBD2 agrees at 10 bases. This CDR3 contains 14 residues. The J segment lost 6 bases and the V segment lost 2 bases, leaving 4 bases of the junction unmatched. Germline assignment: CDR1 SGHRS and CDR2 YFSETQ.

This clone was seen a handful of times. The V call is TRBV2, the J call TRBJ1-1; D perhaps matches TRBD1 (6 bases). The CDR3 sequence is 15 residues long. Trimming shortened V by 6 bases and J by 6 bases, and 20 bases separated the two germline ends. Germline assignment: CDR1 SNHLY and CDR2 FYNNEI. The CDR3 region has the DNA TGTGCCAGCAGCGTTGGACAGCCCGGCAAACCTGAAGCTTTCTTT. This translates into CASSVGQPGKPEAFF.

The chain uses TRBV28 and TRBJ1-2; the D is unclear. V was cut by 1 base and J by 4 bases, with 10 bases left in between. CDR1 and CDR2 from the germline V gene are MDHEN and SYDVKM. The CDR3 consists of 14 residues. CDR3 sequence: CASSLFVPAYGYTF. The CDR3 DNA sequence: TGTGCCAGCAGTTTATTCGTGCCTGCCTATGGCTACACCTTC.

This clone has just a few counts. This rearrangement joins TRBV7-9 to TRBJ2-3; D is unclear. Germline V lookup: CDR1 SEHNR, CDR2 FQNEAQ (reference sequence). The CDR3 loop spans 15 amino acids. V lost 5 bases and J lost 1, with 13 bases in between. In DNA form, the CDR3 reads TGTGCCAGCAGCCGATACGGAGTTGGCACAGATACGCAGTATTTT. Residues: CASSRYGVGTDTQYF.

To note about this clone: This specimen includes other DNA sequences encoding the same CDR3. This sequence joins TRBV6-5 and TRBJ1-2; TRBD1 matches 7 bases. This CDR3 is 14 amino acids long. The V gene end was trimmed by 6 bases and the J gene end by 2 bases; junction bases not matched to a gene: 6. Germline V gene sequence: CDR1 MNHEY, CDR2 SVGAGI. The CDR3 loop reads CASRKTGRNYGYTF. CDR3 sequence (DNA): TGTGCCAGCAGGAAGACAGGGAGGAACTATGGCTACACCTTC.

The chain uses TRBV2 and TRBJ1-3; D gene uncertain. V lost 2 bases and J 4 bases, leaving 24 bases between the germline ends. Germline V gene lookup returns CDR1 SNHLY and CDR2 FYNNEI. This CDR3 spans 19 amino acids. This CDR3 is CASSETPEFRGFSGNTIYF. In DNA, the CDR3 is TGTGCCAGCAGTGAAACCCCCGAGTTTCGCGGTTTTTCCGGAAACACCATATATTTT.

This clone was detected only a few times. V usage is TRBV6-5 and J usage is TRBJ2-3; no firm D call. This CDR3 comprises 12 residues. Trimming pared 5 bases from V and 0 bases from J, leaving 3 bases between. Germline V gives CDR1 MNHEY, CDR2 SVGAGI. DNA of the CDR3: TGTGCCAGCAGTCGTAGCACAGATACGCAGTATTTT. The encoded protein is CASSRSTDTQYF.

This clone was detected a few times. The chain carries TRBV27 and TRBJ1-4; D uncertain. In germline, CDR1 is MNHEY, CDR2 SMNVEV (reference sequence). V lost 7 bases and J lost 0, with 9 bases in between. CDR3 length: 14 amino acids. DNA of the CDR3: TGTGCCAGCACCCGAAAAGCAACTAATGAAAAACTGTTTTTT. It is translated as CASTRKATNEKLFF.

The chain is built from TRBV11-1 and TRBJ2-1; D is unclear. The CDR3 extends over 16 amino acids. Germline CDR1 reads SGHAT; CDR2 reads FQDESV (reference sequence). V gave up 5 bases and J gave up 0 bases, with 14 bases separating them. CDR3 nucleotide sequence: TGTGCCAGCAGCCTTGTCCTCTCGAGCTCCTACAATGAGCAGTTCTTC. It codes for CASSLVLSSSYNEQFF.

The V and J genes are TRBV28 and TRBJ2-7; the D gene is possibly TRBD2 (7 bases). The CDR3 extends over 15 amino acids. Trimming shortened V by 3 bases and J by 0 bases, and 12 bases separated the two germline ends. Germline loops: CDR1 MDHEN, CDR2 SYDVKM. In nucleotides, the CDR3 is TGTGCCAGCAGTTTGGGGGCTAGCGGCTCCTACGAGCAGTACTTC. Protein product: CASSLGASGSYEQYF.

This clone was detected a few times. The rearrangement uses TRBV27 and TRBJ2-7; 8 positions agree with TRBD2. From germline, CDR1 is MNHEY and CDR2 SMNVEV (reference sequence). The CDR3 extends over 14 amino acids. The junction had 10 bases not matched to a gene; V was cut back by 5 bases and J by 7 bases. The CDR3 nucleotides read TGTGCCAGCAGTCCTGGGACTAGTCGCAGGGAGCAGTACTTC. It specifies CASSPGTSRREQYF.

This sequence joins TRBV28 and TRBJ2-3; tentative D call: TRBD1 (5 bases). The V gene's germline CDR1 is MDHEN and CDR2 SYDVKM. Trimming stripped 2 bases from V and 6 bases from J, with 12 bases between. This CDR3 comprises 14 residues. The CDR3 region is CASSLRGGRDTQYF. In DNA form, the CDR3 reads TGTGCCAGCAGTTTAAGGGGCGGCCGGGATACGCAGTATTTT.

In this sample, this clone turned up a few times. The chain is built from TRBV7-2 and TRBJ1-3; D possibly corresponds to TRBD1 (5 bases). The V and J ends lost 7 bases and 2 bases respectively, with 12 bases between them. The CDR3 length is 14 residues. Germline CDR1 SGHTA, CDR2 FQGNSA. CDR3 residues: CASTFLGAGNTIYF. CDR3 DNA sequence: TGTGCCAGCACCTTCTTGGGGGCTGGAAACACCATATATTTT.

V and J are TRBV10-3 and TRBJ2-1; 8 bases agree with TRBD1. Germline lookup yields CDR1 ENHRY and CDR2 SYGVKD. Trimming removed 2 bases from V and 9 bases from J; junction bases left unmatched: 6. The CDR3 is made up of 14 amino acids. The CDR3 reads CAISEDGQGGEQFF. In nucleotides, the CDR3 is TGTGCCATCAGTGAGGACGGACAGGGCGGTGAGCAGTTCTTC.

The chain is built from TRBV6-5 and TRBJ1-1; weak D call: TRBD1 (6 bases). The CDR3 spans 14 residues. Looked up from germline, CDR1 is MNHEY and CDR2 is SVGAGI. V lost 0 bases to trimming and J lost 7 bases, with 12 bases between them. The CDR3 DNA follows: TGTGCCAGCAGTTACTCCGGGGGGCTTGGTGAAGCTTTCTTT. Residues: CASSYSGGLGEAFF.

Only a few counts were recorded for this clone. The CDR3 protein is CASSESGTQYF. CDR3 coding DNA: TGTGCCAGCAGTGAGAGTGGGACCCAGTACTTC. The V gene is TRBV6-6, the J gene TRBJ2-5; D is unclear. The ends were cut back, 5 bases at V and 7 bases at J, with 8 bases in the middle. CDR3 size: 11 residues. Germline V lookup: CDR1 MNHNY, CDR2 SVGAGI (reference sequence).

This clone was counted once. V usage is TRBV6-5 and J usage is TRBJ2-7; the D is unclear. The CDR3 loop spans 11 amino acids. CDR1 and CDR2 (germline): MNHEY, SVGAGI. Trimming pared 5 bases from V and 4 bases from J, leaving 6 bases between. The CDR3 spells CASSPFYEQYF. Written as DNA, the CDR3 is TGTGCCAGCAGTCCATTTTACGAGCAGTACTTC.

This clone was counted only a few times. The same CDR3 arises from other DNA sequences in this sample as well. The chain employs TRBV29-1 and TRBJ1-2, with TRBD1 matching 7 bases. V lost 4 bases and J lost 5; bases outside the gene matches: 4. Germline V gene sequence: CDR1 SQVTM, CDR2 ANQGSEA. This CDR3 is 12 amino acids long. CDR3 nucleotide sequence: TGCAGCGTTGGACAGGGAGGGTATGGCTACACCTTC. Its translation: CSVGQGGYGYTF.

The genes are TRBV6-5 and TRBJ2-7; 7 bases match TRBD1. Germline CDR1 and CDR2: MNHEY and SVGAGI. The CDR3 has 14 residues. The V segment lost 2 bases and the J segment 6 bases; nucleotides outside the gene matches: 7. Here the CDR3 reads CASSYGRQGFEQYF. CDR3 in DNA: TGTGCCAGCAGTTACGGGAGACAGGGCTTCGAGCAGTACTTC.

The rearrangement joins TRBV5-4 to TRBJ1-2; 7 nucleotides match TRBD1. Trimming cost V 1 base and J 4 bases; bases outside gene matches: 7. The CDR3 consists of 15 residues. Germline V lookup: CDR1 SGHNT, CDR2 YYREEE (reference sequence). This chain's CDR3 is CASSLRQGVGYGYTF. CDR3 in DNA: TGTGCCAGCAGCTTGCGGCAGGGGGTAGGCTATGGCTACACCTTC.

J is TRBJ2-5 and V is TRBV9, with TRBD2 matching over 13 bases. The CDR3 length is 13 residues. Losses at the gene ends were 7 bases for V and 3 bases for J; bases not matched to a gene: 0. Per germline, CDR1 SGDLS and CDR2 YYNGEE. The CDR3: CASGLAGEETQYF. The CDR3 DNA follows: TGTGCCAGCGGACTAGCGGGAGAAGAGACCCAGTACTTC.

The chain carries TRBV4-3 and TRBJ2-7, with TRBD1 matching 7 bases. Per the germline V gene, CDR1 is LGHNA and CDR2 is YSLEER. CDR3 length equals 14 residues. V was pared by 0 bases and J by 3 bases, with 2 bases of the junction left unmatched. The CDR3 DNA is TGCGCCAGCAGCCAAGACAACAGGGGCTACGAGCAGTACTTC. It is translated as CASSQDNRGYEQYF.

This clone came up a few times. The V gene is TRBV4-3, the J gene TRBJ1-3; a weak D match, TRBD1 (6 bases). Germline assignment: CDR1 LGHNA and CDR2 YSLEER. CDR3 length: 17 amino acids. V lost 0 bases, J lost 3 bases, and 15 bases lay in between. CDR3 nucleotides: TGCGCCAGCAGCCAAGAACTGGGGGCGCCCTTTGGAAACACCATATATTTT. It codes for CASSQELGAPFGNTIYF.

The chain joins TRBV5-1 to TRBJ2-7; 8 nucleotides agree with TRBD1. Per germline, CDR1 SGHRS and CDR2 YFSETQ. The CDR3 extends over 13 amino acids. V shed 6 bases, J shed 2 bases, and the junction held 4 bases outside the gene matches. The CDR3 DNA follows: TGCGCCAGCAATCCGGACAGGGCCTACGAGCAGTACTTC. Translating it yields CASNPDRAYEQYF.